The entry below describes one T cell receptor beta chain. The antigen remains undetermined. Method: immunoSEQ multiplex PCR; TCRdb's copy keeps in-frame clones and lacks some. The sample lists 55,000 to 60,000 clones, 80% to 90% occurring once. The V and J ends lost 5 bases and 2 bases respectively, with 12 bases between them. Germline V gene data show CDR1 as SGHDT and CDR2 as YYEEEE. The CDR3 totals 14 residues. This record comes from a study of OX40 agonist ivuxolimab in advanced cancers. Study information: Under the entry rules, prior anti-PD-1, anti-PD-L1 or anti-CTLA-4 therapy was allowed, and more than 35% had some. Study conclusions and caveats: The authors did not determine the antigen specificity of the expanded peripheral T cells.

The source of this sequence is an adult with an advanced solid tumor such as melanoma, head and neck, liver or kidney cancer. The sequencing here drew on CD4+ or CD8+ T cells sorted from blood, taken in a trial of the OX40 agonist ivuxolimab. The chain employs TRBV5-6 and TRBJ2-3, with D unclear. CDR3 coding DNA: TGTGCCAGCAGGATTTATGGTAACACAGATACGCAGTATTTT. This gives the protein CASRIYGNTDTQYF.